One and the same sample provided the 3 T cell receptor beta chains below, sequenced in a study of PD-L1 blockade in urothelial cancer (dated by TCRdb to 2016 to 2017). Per the publication, the time point label means: peripheral blood 6 weeks after treatment start. Library creation used the immunoSEQ multiplex PCR assay. Not all clones reach the TCRdb copy of this immuneACCESS table, which keeps in-frame sequences only. Checked studies attribute under half of the gap to unresolved V genes and leave the rest unexplained. This sample is represented by more than 90,000 clones; less than 95% of them were singletons. The ten largest clones represent around 4% of the sample. The sample here was PBMCs, taken around atezolizumab (anti-PD-L1) treatment. The source is a man aged 55 to 69 with urothelial cancer.

The chain links TRBV6-1 to TRBJ2-2; tentative D call: TRBD2 (5 bases). Germline CDR1 reads MNHNS; CDR2 reads SASEGT. This CDR3 has 14 amino acids. The V end lost 8 bases, the J end lost 4 bases, and 14 bases lay between the germline ends. CDR3 nucleotides: TGTGCCAGCGGAGTAAAGGCGGGCACCGGGGAGCTGTTTTTT. Translating gives CASGVKAGTGELFF.

The chain links TRBV4-3 to TRBJ2-7, with D possibly matching TRBD1 (6 bases). V dropped 3 bases and J dropped 2 bases, with 14 bases sitting between them. The germline gives CDR1 LGHNA, CDR2 YSLEER. The CDR3 totals 15 residues. For the CDR3, the DNA is TGCGCCAGCAGCCAGGAACACAGGGCCCCCTACGAGCAGTACTTC. Translating gives CASSQEHRAPYEQYF.

The chain carries TRBV2 and TRBJ2-7; no reliable D call. V gave up 7 bases and J gave up 3 bases, with 16 bases separating them. There are 14 residues in the CDR3. From germline, CDR1 is SNHLY and CDR2 FYNNEI. The CDR3 DNA reads TGTGCCAGCAAGTTGGGCAACCACCACTACGAGCAGTACTTC. Its protein product is CASKLGNHHYEQYF.